A single count supports the clone carrying this TCR beta chain. No antigen is known for it. The data originate from a study of vaccination and CD4 T cells after COVID-19. The treatment: roughly 10-day PBMC culture with coronavirus spike peptide pools or control peptides (ViraFEST assay). An Oncomine TCR Beta short-read assay was used to sequence the DNA from cultured CD4+ T cells. In TCRdb, the PCR reads were re-called with MiXCR into one record per CDR3 protein. The data show some 15,000 distinct CDR3 sequences, 70% to 75% seen once. CDR3 length: 15 amino acids. Germline V gene lookup returns CDR1 DFQATT and CDR2 SNEGSKA (reference sequence). V was trimmed by 6 bases and J by 4 bases, leaving 21 bases between them.

The receptor comes from a human donor who had recovered from COVID-19. The rearrangement uses TRBV20-1 and TRBJ1-1; D gene uncertain. Source material: CD4+ T cells from blood, cultured in vitro. The CDR3 protein is CSALGSLSESTEAFF. CDR3 nucleotides: TGCAGTGCCCTAGGGTCTCTCTCGGAGAGCACTGAAGCTTTCTTT.